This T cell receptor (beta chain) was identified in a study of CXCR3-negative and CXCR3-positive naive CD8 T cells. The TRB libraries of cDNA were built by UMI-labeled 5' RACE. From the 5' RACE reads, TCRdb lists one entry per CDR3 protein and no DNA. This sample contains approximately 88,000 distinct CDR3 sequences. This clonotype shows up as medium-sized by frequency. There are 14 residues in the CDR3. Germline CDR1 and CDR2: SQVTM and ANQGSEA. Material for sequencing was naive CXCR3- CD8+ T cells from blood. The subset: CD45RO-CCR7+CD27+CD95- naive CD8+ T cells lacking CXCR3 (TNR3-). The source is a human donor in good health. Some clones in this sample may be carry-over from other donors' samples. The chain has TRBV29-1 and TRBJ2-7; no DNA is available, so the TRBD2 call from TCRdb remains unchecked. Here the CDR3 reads CSVEIAGELYEQYF.